These T cell receptor beta chains were read from a single sample in a study of blood T cells in healthy people across ages. MiXCR, applied by TCRdb to the 5' RACE reads, yields one record per CDR3 protein. The sample shows around 800,000 distinct CDR3 sequences, roughly 24% of them seen only once. This same sample was also taken into another study, of T cells of mothers and their children.

Material for sequencing was blood. The receptor source for this set is a boy younger than 18 in good health. Each CDR3 is given with its conserved first and last residue. Fields, in order: D gene, V gene, clone size, J gene, CDR3 DNA, CDR3 protein. The D gene is left open where the match is weak. Size is stated for part of the rows, as once, few or many counts, or as a class when the clone is expanded.

-,TRBV20-1,few,TRBJ2-1,TGCAGTGCTAGATTACACCCAGGGGCCTTCAATGAGCAGTTCTTC,CSARLHPGAFNEQFF
TRBD2,TRBV7-3,-,TRBJ2-3,TGTGCCAGCAGCTTAAGATCTGCGGGGGGGCTTTCTAGCACAGATACGCAGTATTTT,CASSLRSAGGLSSTDTQYF
TRBD2,TRBV12-3/TRBV12-4,-,TRBJ2-3,TGTGCCAGCAGTTTAAGGCTAGCGGGGGGGCGCGGCACAGATACGCAGTATTTT,CASSLRLAGGRGTDTQYF
TRBD2,TRBV20-1,-,TRBJ2-3,TGCAGTGCTTTTCTAGCGGGGGGGCGCCTAGATACGCAGTATTTT,CSAFLAGGRLDTQYF
-,TRBV5-1,-,TRBJ1-4,TGCGCCAGCAACGATCGGGGGGGCCGGAATGAAAAACTGTTTTTT,CASNDRGGRNEKLFF
TRBD1,TRBV18,-,TRBJ2-7,TGTGCCAGCTCACCACCGTCGGACAGGGACGAGCAGTACTTC,CASSPPSDRDEQYF
TRBD1,TRBV4-1,-,TRBJ1-2,TGCGCCAGCAGCCACGGTCGGGACAGGGTTGGCTACACCTTC,CASSHGRDRVGYTF
-,TRBV23-1,-,TRBJ2-7,TGCGCCAGCAGTCTCTCCCCAGGTCTGTGCTACGAGCAGTACTTC,CASSLSPGLCYEQYF
TRBD2,TRBV18,-,TRBJ2-7,TGTGCCAGCTCACCACCGGGACTAGCGGACTACGAGCAGTACTTC,CASSPPGLADYEQYF
TRBD2,TRBV3-1,few,TRBJ2-7,TGTGCCAGCAGCCAAGATCGCGGGTTCCAGCGGGGCGAGCAGTACTTC,CASSQDRGFQRGEQYF
-,TRBV20-1,few,TRBJ2-5,TGCAGTGCGAGACCCCTAGTCCAAGAGACCCAGTACTTC,CSARPLVQETQYF
-,TRBV6-6,few,TRBJ2-5,TGTGCCAGCAGTTCCCGGGACCACCAAGAGACCCAGTACTTC,CASSSRDHQETQYF
-,TRBV15,-,TRBJ1-4,TGTGCCACCAGCAGAGAACGGGATGAAAAACTGTTTTTT,CATSRERDEKLFF
-,TRBV7-9,few,TRBJ2-1,TGTGCCAGCAGCTTGGGAGCGAGGCAGTTCTTC,CASSLGARQFF
-,TRBV28,few,TRBJ1-4,TGTGCCAGCAGTTCGGGCAGGGCCTCTGAAAAACTGTTTTTT,CASSSGRASEKLFF
-,TRBV6-5,few,TRBJ2-7,TGTGCCAGCAGTGGGGCCACAAGATCCTACGAGCAGTACTTC,CASSGATRSYEQYF
TRBD1,TRBV5-1,few,TRBJ1-1,TGCGCCAGCAGCCCGTCAAGACAGGGCGATTTGAACACTGAAGCTTTCTTT,CASSPSRQGDLNTEAFF
-,TRBV7-9,few,TRBJ2-7,TGTGCCAGCAGCCACCCCGGAGTCACCCACGAGCAGTACTTC,CASSHPGVTHEQYF
-,TRBV5-1,many,TRBJ2-5,TGTGCCAGCAGTTCGCCAGGGGCGGAGACCCAGTACTTC,CASSSPGAETQYF
TRBD1,TRBV6-1,few,TRBJ1-4,TGTGCCACCTCCGGGACAGCCGCAACTAATGAAAAACTGTTTTTT,CATSGTAATNEKLFF
-,TRBV3-1,-,TRBJ2-5,TGTGCCAGCACCAAAAGGAGTACCGAGAGCCAGTACTTC,CASTKRSTESQYF
-,TRBV29-1,few,TRBJ2-7,TGCAGCGTTGAAGTCCCCCGACAGAGCTCCTACGAGCAGTACTTC,CSVEVPRQSSYEQYF
TRBD1,TRBV7-3,-,TRBJ2-2,TGTGCCAGCAGCTTTTTCCCGGGACAGGGGGCGCGCACCGGGGAGCTGTTTTTT,CASSFFPGQGARTGELFF
TRBD2,TRBV6-1,-,TRBJ2-7,TGTGCCAGCAGTGAAGATAGCGGGTCCCCCTCCTACGAGCGGTACTTC,CASSEDSGSPSYERYF
-,TRBV28,-,TRBJ2-4,TGTGCCAGCAGGGCCGGGACCCTAAGGGACATTCAGTACTTC,CASRAGTLRDIQYF
TRBD1,TRBV24-1,-,TRBJ2-1,TGTGCCACCAGTGACCCTTATCAGGGGGATGAGCAGTTCTTC,CATSDPYQGDEQFF
-,TRBV11-2,few,TRBJ2-5,TGTGCCAGCAGGCACCCGGGACCGATGCAAGAGACCCAGTACTTC,CASRHPGPMQETQYF
TRBD2,TRBV5-1,few,TRBJ2-1,TGCGCCAGCAGCGGGCGGGGGGGCCAGATCTACAATGAGCAGTTCTTC,CASSGRGGQIYNEQFF
-,TRBV9,-,TRBJ2-2,TGTGCCAGCAGCGTAGTCGGTTACACCGGGGAGCTGTTTTTT,CASSVVGYTGELFF
-,TRBV6-1,-,TRBJ2-3,TGTGCCAGCAGTGACCTCCGATGGCCAGATACGCAGTATTTT,CASSDLRWPDTQYF
-,TRBV4-1,few,TRBJ1-1,TGCGCCAGCAGCCAAGTCACGAAGGTTCGGAACACTGAAGCTTTCTTT,CASSQVTKVRNTEAFF
-,TRBV7-8,-,TRBJ1-1,TGTGCCAGCAGCAGAGGGGATGAAGCTTTCTTT,CASSRGDEAFF
-,TRBV29-1,-,TRBJ1-2,TGCAGCGTTGAGCGTGGCTTCCCGGTCCCGAGGATCTATGGCTACACCTTC,CSVERGFPVPRIYGYTF
TRBD2,TRBV28,-,TRBJ2-3,TGTGCCAGCAGTTTTATGGCGGGGGTTGCGGATACGCAGTATTTT,CASSFMAGVADTQYF
-,TRBV5-1,few,TRBJ2-5,TGCGCCAGCAGCCCGGAGGGCCGTCAAGAGACCCAGTACTTC,CASSPEGRQETQYF
-,TRBV28,-,TRBJ2-5,TGTGCCAGCAGTTCCCGGGACTACCAAGAGACCCAGTACTTC,CASSSRDYQETQYF
-,TRBV20-1,many,TRBJ2-4,TGCAGTGCTAGCTTCGGGGGCTCGGCCAAAAACATTCAGTACTTC,CSASFGGSAKNIQYF
-,TRBV12-3/TRBV12-4,-,TRBJ1-2,TGTGCCGGGGGTAGCTCCTATGGCTACACCTTC,CAGGSSYGYTF
-,TRBV5-6,-,TRBJ2-5,TGTGCCAGCAGTTCGATCCGGGACGGGATTGGGACCCAGTACTTC,CASSSIRDGIGTQYF
-,TRBV6-5,few,TRBJ2-7,TGTGCCTCAGAAGGCGCAGGGGGGTCCTACGAGCAGTACTTC,CASEGAGGSYEQYF
TRBD2,TRBV14,once,TRBJ2-3,TGTGCCAGCAGCCTCAAACGGGGTGTAGCGGGAATAGATCACACAGATACGCAGTATTTT,CASSLKRGVAGIDHTDTQYF
-,TRBV20-1,-,TRBJ2-5,TGCAGTGCTCGCCGGGGCACACAAGAGACCCAGTACTTC,CSARRGTQETQYF
-,TRBV4-1,-,TRBJ1-5,TGCGCCAGCCGCAAGGAGATAGGGCAGCCCCAGCATTTT,CASRKEIGQPQHF
-,TRBV28,-,TRBJ2-4,TGTGCCAGCAGTTCCGTCCCCGGAGGCGGCGACATTCAGTACTTC,CASSSVPGGGDIQYF
-,TRBV2,-,TRBJ2-5,TGTGCCACCAGCGACTCGGGCGAAGAGACCCAGTACTTC,CATSDSGEETQYF
-,TRBV28,-,TRBJ1-4,TGTGCCAGCAGTTCGAGTACGCTTAATGAAAAACTGTTTTTT,CASSSSTLNEKLFF
-,TRBV20-1,-,TRBJ2-5,TGCAGTGCTTGGGAGCCCCGGGGGCGAGAGACCCAGTACTTC,CSAWEPRGRETQYF
TRBD1,TRBV28,few,TRBJ1-5,TGTGCCAGCAGTTCCCAGACAGGGGATACCCCTAGCAATCAGCCCCAGCATTTT,CASSSQTGDTPSNQPQHF
-,TRBV29-1,-,TRBJ1-1,TGCAGCGTCGCCCGGCTATTGAACACTGAAGCTTTCTTT,CSVARLLNTEAFF
-,TRBV29-1,-,TRBJ2-2,TGCAGCGTTCGCGGGGGCGAGAACACCGGGGAGCTGTTTTTT,CSVRGGENTGELFF
TRBD1,TRBV5-1,-,TRBJ1-2,TGCGCCAGCAGCACAGGGGGCTCTAACTATGGCTACACCTTC,CASSTGGSNYGYTF